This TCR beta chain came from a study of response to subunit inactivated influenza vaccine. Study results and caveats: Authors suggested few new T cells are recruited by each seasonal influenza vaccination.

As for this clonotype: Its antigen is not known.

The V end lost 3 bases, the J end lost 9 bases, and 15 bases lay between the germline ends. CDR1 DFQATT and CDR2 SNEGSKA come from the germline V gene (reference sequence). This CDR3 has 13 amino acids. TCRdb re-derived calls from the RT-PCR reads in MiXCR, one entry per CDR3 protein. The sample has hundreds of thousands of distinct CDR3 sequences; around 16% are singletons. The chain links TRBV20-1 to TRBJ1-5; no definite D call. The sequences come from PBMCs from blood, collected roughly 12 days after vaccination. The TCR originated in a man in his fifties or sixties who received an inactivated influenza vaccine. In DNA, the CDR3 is TGCAGTGCTAGTAACAGTGGAAGCGGGCCCCAGCATTTT. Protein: CSASNSGSGPQHF.